This TCR beta chain was identified during a study of blood T cell repertoires in COVID-19. Authors' methods: Cell counts per sample came from amplifying reference gene primers. The protocol was immunoSEQ multiplex PCR, while the TCRdb copy is restricted to in-frame clones and leaves out a portion. That table supplies the V and J calls and clone size; D and trimming were determined from the DNA. The sample has over 40,000 clones, around 83% seen once. The CDR3 has 14 amino acids. The germline CDR1 and CDR2 sequences are SEHNR and FQNEAQ (reference sequence). The V end lost 0 bases, the J end lost 3 bases, and 8 bases lay between the germline ends.

The clonotype originates from a man aged 60 to 69 with active COVID-19. The material sequenced was peripheral blood. The rearrangement joins TRBV7-9 to TRBJ1-2; no clear D. The CDR3, as DNA: TGTGCCAGCAGCTTAGCGGGCAGTTACTATGGCTACACCTTC. It is translated as CASSLAGSYYGYTF.